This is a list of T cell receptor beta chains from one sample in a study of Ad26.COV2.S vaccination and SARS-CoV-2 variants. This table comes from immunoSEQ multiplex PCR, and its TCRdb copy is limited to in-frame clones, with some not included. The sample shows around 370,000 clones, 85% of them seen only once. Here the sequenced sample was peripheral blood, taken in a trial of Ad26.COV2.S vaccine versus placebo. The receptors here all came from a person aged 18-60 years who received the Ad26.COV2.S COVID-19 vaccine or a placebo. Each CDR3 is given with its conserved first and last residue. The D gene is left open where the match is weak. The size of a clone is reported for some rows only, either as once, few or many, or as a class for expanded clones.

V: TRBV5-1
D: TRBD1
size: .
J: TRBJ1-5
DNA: TGCGCCAGCAGCCGACAGGGGGATCAGCCCCAGCATTTT
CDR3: CASSRQGDQPQHF

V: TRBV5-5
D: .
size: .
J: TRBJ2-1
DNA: TGTGCCAGCAGCTTAGGTGTAAATGAGCAGTTCTTC
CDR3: CASSLGVNEQFF

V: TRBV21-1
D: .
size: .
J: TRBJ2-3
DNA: TGTGCCAGCAGCAAACGGGTTGTCCGTCTAGATACGCAGTATTTT
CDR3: CASSKRVVRLDTQYF

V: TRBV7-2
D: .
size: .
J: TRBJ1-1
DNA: TGTGCCAGCAGCCCCGGACGGAGGCGGTCTGAAGCTTTCTTT
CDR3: CASSPGRRRSEAFF

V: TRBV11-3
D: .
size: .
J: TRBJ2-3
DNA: TGTGCCAGCAGCTTAAGAGGAACTCCCTTGGATACGCAGTATTTT
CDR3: CASSLRGTPLDTQYF

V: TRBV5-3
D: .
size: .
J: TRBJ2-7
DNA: TGTGCCAGAAGCTTGGCTGGACCCCTCCGCTGCGAGCAGTACTTC
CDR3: CARSLAGPLRCEQYF

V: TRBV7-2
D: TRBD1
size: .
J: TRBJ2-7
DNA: TGTGCCAGCAGCTTAAGGACAGGCGAGCAGTACTTC
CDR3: CASSLRTGEQYF

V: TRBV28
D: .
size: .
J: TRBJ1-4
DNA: TGTGCCAGCAGTCCAGACAGGATGATTAATGAAAAACTGTTTTTT
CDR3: CASSPDRMINEKLFF

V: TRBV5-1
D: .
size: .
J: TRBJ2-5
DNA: TGCGCCAGCAGCTTGTGGGCCGGGGCGGGGAGGGAGACCCAGTACTTC
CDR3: CASSLWAGAGRETQYF

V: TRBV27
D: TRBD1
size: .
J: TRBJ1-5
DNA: TGTGCCAGCAGTTTGGTGGCAGGGGGCATCAATCAGCCCCAGCATTTT
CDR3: CASSLVAGGINQPQHF

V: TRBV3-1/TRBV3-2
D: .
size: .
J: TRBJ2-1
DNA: TGTGCCAGCAGCCAAGTTTCCCCGCCGGCCGCGGGATATGAGCAGTTCTTC
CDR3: CASSQVSPPAAGYEQFF

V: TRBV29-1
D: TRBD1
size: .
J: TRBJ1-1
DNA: TGCAGCGGTTCGGGACAGCCGAACACTGAAGCTTTCTTT
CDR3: CSGSGQPNTEAFF

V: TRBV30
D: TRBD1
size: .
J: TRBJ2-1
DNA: TGTGCCTGGAGTAATTCGGACAGGGCCCACAATGAGCAGTTCTTC
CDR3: CAWSNSDRAHNEQFF

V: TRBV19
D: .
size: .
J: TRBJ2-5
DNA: TGTGCCAGTAGTATAGTCGAGGGAGTGGAGACCCAGTACTTC
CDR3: CASSIVEGVETQYF

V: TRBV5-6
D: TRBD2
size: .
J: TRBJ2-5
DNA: TGTGCCAGCAGCGTGGGACTAGCGAATAAAGAGACCCAGTACTTC
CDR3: CASSVGLANKETQYF

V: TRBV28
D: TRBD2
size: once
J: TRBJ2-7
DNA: TGTGCCAGCAGTTCGGCTAGCGGCTCCTACGAGCAGTACTTC
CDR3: CASSSASGSYEQYF

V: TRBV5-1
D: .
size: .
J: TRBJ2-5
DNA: TGCGCCAGCAGCTTGTGGGCAGATCAAGAGACCCAGTACTTC
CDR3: CASSLWADQETQYF

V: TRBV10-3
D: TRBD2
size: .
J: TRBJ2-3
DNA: TGTGCCATCAGTGAGTCACTAGCGGGTTTCGCAGATACGCAGTATTTT
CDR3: CAISESLAGFADTQYF

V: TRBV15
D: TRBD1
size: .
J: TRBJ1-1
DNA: TGTGCCACCAGCCCGGACAGGGAGGAGGAAGCTTTCTTT
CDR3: CATSPDREEEAFF

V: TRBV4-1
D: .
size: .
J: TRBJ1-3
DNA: TGCGCCAGCAGCCGTACCGGGACACCGAGGGGAAACACCATATATTTT
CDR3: CASSRTGTPRGNTIYF

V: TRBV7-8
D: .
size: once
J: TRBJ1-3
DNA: TGTGCCAGCAGCTTAGAAGCGCAGGGATTGGGCTCTGGAAACACCATATATTTT
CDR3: CASSLEAQGLGSGNTIYF

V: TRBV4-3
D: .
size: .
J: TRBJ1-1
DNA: TGCGCCAGCAGCCAAGATCTGGGGACTGAAGCTTTCTTT
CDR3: CASSQDLGTEAFF

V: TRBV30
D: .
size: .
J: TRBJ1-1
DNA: TGTGCCTGGAGTGCGGGCGGATTTGGAGCTTTCTTT
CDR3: CAWSAGGFGAFF

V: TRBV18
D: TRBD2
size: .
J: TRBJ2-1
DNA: TGTGCCAGCTCACCACCCTCGGGGGGATCCTACAATGAGCAGTTCTTC
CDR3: CASSPPSGGSYNEQFF

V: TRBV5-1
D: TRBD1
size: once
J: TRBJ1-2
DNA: TGCGCCAGCAGCTTGATGGACAGGAGCTATGGCTACACCTTC
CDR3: CASSLMDRSYGYTF

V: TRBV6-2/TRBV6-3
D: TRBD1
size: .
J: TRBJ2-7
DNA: TGTGCCAGCAGTTGGGACAGGGTAAGGTACGAGCAGTACTTC
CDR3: CASSWDRVRYEQYF

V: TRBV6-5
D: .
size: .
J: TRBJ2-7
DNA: TGTGCCAGCAGCCGGGCATTACACGAGCAGTACTTC
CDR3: CASSRALHEQYF

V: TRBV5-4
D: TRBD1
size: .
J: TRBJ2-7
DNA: TGTGCCAGCAGCTTGGACAGGGGAAACGGAAAGTACTTC
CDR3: CASSLDRGNGKYF

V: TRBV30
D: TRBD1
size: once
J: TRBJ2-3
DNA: TGTGCCTGGAGTATCGAGGGACAGGCCAACACAGATACGCAGTATTTT
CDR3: CAWSIEGQANTDTQYF

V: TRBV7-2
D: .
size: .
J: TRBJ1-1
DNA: TGTGCCAGCAGCTTAGGGCGGGGCCAGGGAAATTTCTTT
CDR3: CASSLGRGQGNFF

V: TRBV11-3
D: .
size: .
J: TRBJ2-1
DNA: TGTGCCAGCAGCTTAAGGGGACTCCTCAACAATGAGCAGTTCTTC
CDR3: CASSLRGLLNNEQFF

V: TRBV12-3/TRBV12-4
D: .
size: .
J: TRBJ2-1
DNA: TGTGCCAGCAGTTTTTCGAGCCACAATGAGCAGTTCTTC
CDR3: CASSFSSHNEQFF

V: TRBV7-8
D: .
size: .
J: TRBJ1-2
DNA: TGTGCCAGCAGCTTAGTTGTGGGGATCTATGGCTACACCTTC
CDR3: CASSLVVGIYGYTF

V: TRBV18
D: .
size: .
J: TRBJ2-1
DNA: TGTGCCAGCTCACCACCGAACTATATAAATGAGCAGTTCTTC
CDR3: CASSPPNYINEQFF

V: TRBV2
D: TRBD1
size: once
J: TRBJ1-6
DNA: TGTGCCAGCGATGACAGGGTATTGAATTCACCCCTCCACTTT
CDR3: CASDDRVLNSPLHF

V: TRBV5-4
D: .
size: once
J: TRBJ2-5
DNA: TGTGCCAGCAGATACAGCGCGAAAGAGACCCAGTACTTC
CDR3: CASRYSAKETQYF

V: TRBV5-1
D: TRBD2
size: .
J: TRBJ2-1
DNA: TGCGCCAGCAGCTTGGAAGCGGGAGGTTACAATGAGCAGTTCTTC
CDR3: CASSLEAGGYNEQFF

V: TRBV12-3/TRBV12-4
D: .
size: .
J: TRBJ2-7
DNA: TGTGCCAGCAGTTTCTGGGGAAACGAGCAGTACTTC
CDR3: CASSFWGNEQYF

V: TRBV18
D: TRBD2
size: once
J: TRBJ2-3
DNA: TGTGCCAGCTCACCACTAGCGGGTAGCACAGATACGCAGTATTTT
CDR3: CASSPLAGSTDTQYF

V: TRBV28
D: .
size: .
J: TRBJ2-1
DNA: TGTGCCAGCACCTCGGGGCCCCACTCCTACAATGAGCAGTTCTTC
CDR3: CASTSGPHSYNEQFF

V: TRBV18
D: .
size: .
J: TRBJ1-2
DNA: TGTGCCAGCTCACCACCAAGGAGATTCGGGATTAACTATGGCTACACCTTC
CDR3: CASSPPRRFGINYGYTF

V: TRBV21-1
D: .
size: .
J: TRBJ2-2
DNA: TGTGCCAGCAGCAGCCCCCCCGGACAGCCGGGACTAGCGGTTGGCGGGGAGCTGTTTTTT
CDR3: CASSSPPGQPGLAVGGELFF

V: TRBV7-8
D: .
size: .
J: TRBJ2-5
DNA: TGTGCCAGCAGCTTTGCAGGGAAGCTGGAGACCCAGTACTTC
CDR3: CASSFAGKLETQYF

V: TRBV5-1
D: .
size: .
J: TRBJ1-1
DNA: TGCGCCAGCAGCAGCCGGGGGTCGAACACTGAAGCTTTCTTT
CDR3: CASSSRGSNTEAFF

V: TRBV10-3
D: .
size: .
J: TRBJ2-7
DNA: TGTGCCATCAGTGAGTCGGTGTTCGAGCAGTACTTC
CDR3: CAISESVFEQYF

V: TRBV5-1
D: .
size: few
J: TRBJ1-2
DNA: TGCGCCAGCAGCTTGGCGGAGGGGAGTGGCTACACCTTC
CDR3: CASSLAEGSGYTF

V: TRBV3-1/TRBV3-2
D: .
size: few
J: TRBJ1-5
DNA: TGTGCCAGCAGCACAGACCTCGGAGGCAATCAGCCCCAGCATTTT
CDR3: CASSTDLGGNQPQHF